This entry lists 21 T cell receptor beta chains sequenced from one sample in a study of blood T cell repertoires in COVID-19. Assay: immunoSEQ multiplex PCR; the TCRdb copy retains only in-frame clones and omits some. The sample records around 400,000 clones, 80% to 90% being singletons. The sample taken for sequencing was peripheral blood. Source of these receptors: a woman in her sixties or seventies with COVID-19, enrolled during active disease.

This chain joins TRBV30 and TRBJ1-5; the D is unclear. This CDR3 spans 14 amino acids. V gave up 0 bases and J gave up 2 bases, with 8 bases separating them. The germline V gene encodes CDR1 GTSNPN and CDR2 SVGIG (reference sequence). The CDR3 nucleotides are TGTGCCTGGAGTGTAGATGTAGGCAATCAGCCCCAGCATTTT. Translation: CAWSVDVGNQPQHF.

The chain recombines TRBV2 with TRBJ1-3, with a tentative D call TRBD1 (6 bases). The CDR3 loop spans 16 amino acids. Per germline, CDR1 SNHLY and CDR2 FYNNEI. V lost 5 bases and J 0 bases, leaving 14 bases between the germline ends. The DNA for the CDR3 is TGTGCCAGCAGTTCCCCAGACAGGCACTCTGGAAACACCATATATTTT. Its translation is CASSSPDRHSGNTIYF.

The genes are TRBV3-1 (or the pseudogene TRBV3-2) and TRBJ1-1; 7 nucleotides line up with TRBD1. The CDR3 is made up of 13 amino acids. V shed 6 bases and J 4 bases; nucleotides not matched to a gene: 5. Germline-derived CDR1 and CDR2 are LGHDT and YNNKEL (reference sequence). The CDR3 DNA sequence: TGTGCCAGCAGTCAACAGGGGAGCACTGAAGCTTTCTTT. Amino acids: CASSQQGSTEAFF.

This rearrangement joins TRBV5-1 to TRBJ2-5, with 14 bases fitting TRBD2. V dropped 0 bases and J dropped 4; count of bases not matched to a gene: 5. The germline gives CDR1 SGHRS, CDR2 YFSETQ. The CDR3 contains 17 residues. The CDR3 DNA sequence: TGCGCCAGCAGCTTGGCGACTAGCGGGGGGGCCGGAGAGACCCAGTACTTC. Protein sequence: CASSLATSGGAGETQYF.

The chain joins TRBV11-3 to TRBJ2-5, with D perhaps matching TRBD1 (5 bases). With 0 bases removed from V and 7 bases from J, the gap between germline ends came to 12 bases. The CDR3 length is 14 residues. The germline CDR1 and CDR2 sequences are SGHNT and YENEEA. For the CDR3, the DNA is TGTGCCAGCAGCTTAGATCATTTGCAGGGGACCCAGTACTTC. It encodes CASSLDHLQGTQYF.

The CDR3 protein is CASTRIGDYQYF. The CDR3 DNA reads TGCGCCAGCACCCGAATAGGGGACTACCAGTATTTT. This chain joins TRBV5-1 and TRBJ2-3; 7 bases are shared with TRBD2. The CDR3 is 12 amino acids. Looked up from germline, CDR1 is SGHRS and CDR2 is YFSETQ. Trimming removed 6 bases from V and 12 bases from J; junction bases left unmatched: 10. Filled out from reference TRBV5-1 and TRBJ2-3, the complete variable domain reads KAGVTQTPRYLIKTRGQQVTLSCSPISGHRSVSWYQQTPGQGLQFLFEYFSETQRNKGNFPGRFSGRQFSNSRSEMNVSTLELGDSALYLCASTRIGDYQYFGPGTRLTVL.

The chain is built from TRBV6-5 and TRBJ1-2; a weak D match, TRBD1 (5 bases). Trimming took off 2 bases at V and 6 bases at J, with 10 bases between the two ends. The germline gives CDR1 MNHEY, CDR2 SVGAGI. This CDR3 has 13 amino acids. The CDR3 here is CASSYTPRDGYTF. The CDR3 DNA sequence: TGTGCCAGCAGTTACACCCCCAGGGATGGCTACACCTTC.

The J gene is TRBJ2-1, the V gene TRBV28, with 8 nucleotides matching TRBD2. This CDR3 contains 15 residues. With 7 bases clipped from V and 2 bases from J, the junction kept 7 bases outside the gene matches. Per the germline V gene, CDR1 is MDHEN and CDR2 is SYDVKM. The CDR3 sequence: CASTLGRGAYNEQFF. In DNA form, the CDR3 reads TGTGCCAGCACTTTGGGGCGGGGGGCCTACAATGAGCAGTTCTTC.

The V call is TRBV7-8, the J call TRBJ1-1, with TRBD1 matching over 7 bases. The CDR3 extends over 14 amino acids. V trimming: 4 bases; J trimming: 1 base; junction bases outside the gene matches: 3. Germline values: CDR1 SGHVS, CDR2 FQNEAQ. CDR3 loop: CASSYRTGNTEAFF. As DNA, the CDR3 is TGTGCCAGCAGCTACAGGACAGGGAACACTGAAGCTTTCTTT.

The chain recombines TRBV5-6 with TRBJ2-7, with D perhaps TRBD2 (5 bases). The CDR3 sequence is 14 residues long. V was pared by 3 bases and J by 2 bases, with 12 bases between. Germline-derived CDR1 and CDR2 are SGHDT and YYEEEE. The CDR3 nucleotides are TGTGCCAGCAGCTATTGGGGAGCACCCTACGAGCAGTACTTC. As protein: CASSYWGAPYEQYF.

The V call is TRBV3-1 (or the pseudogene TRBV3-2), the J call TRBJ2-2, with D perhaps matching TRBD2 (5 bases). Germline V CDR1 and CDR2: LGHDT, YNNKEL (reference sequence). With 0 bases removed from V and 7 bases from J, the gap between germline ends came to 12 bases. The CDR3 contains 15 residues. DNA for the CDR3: TGTGCCAGCAGCCAAGACCGGTCGAGGGTCGGGGAGCTGTTTTTT. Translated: CASSQDRSRVGELFF.

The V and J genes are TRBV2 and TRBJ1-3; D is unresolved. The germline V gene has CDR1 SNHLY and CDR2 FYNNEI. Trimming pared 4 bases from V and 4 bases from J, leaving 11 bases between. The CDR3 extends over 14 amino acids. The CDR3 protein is CASSAPERGNTIYF. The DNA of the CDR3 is TGTGCCAGCAGTGCTCCAGAAAGAGGAAACACCATATATTTT.

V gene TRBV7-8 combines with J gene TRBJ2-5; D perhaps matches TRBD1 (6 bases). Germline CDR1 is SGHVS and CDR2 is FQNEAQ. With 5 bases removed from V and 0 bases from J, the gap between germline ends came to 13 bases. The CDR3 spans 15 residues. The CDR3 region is CASSKQTGNQETQYF. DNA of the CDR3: TGTGCCAGCAGCAAGCAAACAGGGAACCAAGAGACCCAGTACTTC.

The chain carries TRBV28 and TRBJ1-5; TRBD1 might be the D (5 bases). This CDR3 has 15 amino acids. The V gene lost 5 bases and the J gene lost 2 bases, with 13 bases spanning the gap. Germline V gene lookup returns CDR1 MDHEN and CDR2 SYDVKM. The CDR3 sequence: CASSVTGPGNQPQHF. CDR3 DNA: TGTGCCAGCAGTGTTACAGGACCTGGCAATCAGCCCCAGCATTTT.

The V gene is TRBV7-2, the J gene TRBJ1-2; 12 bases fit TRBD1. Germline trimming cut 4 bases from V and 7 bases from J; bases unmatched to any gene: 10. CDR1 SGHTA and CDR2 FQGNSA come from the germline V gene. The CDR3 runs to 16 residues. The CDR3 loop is CASSSFAGQGAVGYTF. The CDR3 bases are TGTGCCAGCAGCTCGTTTGCGGGACAGGGGGCAGTTGGCTACACCTTC.

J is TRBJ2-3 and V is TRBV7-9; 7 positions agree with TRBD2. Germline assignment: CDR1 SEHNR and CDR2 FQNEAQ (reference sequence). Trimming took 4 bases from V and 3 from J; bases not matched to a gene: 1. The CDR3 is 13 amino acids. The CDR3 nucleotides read TGTGCCAGCAGCTCCGGGGGGACAGATACGCAGTATTTT. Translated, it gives CASSSGGTDTQYF.

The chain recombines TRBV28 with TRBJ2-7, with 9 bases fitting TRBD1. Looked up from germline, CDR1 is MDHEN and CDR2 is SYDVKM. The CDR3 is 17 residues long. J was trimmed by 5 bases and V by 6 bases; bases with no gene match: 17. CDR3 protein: CASSPRWGQGSPDEQYF. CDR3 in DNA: TGTGCCAGCAGCCCCAGGTGGGGACAGGGAAGCCCCGACGAGCAGTACTTC.

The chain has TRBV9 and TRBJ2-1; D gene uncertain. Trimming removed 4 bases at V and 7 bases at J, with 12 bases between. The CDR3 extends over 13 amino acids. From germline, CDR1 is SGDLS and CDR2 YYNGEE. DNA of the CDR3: TGTGCCAGCAGCCCTGTGGTAACAAATGAGCAGTTCTTC. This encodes CASSPVVTNEQFF.

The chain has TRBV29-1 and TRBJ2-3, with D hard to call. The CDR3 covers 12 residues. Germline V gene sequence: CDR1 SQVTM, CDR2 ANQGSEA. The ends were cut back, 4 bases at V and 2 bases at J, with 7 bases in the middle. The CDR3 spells CSVAEYTDTQYF. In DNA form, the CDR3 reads TGCAGCGTTGCGGAGTACACAGATACGCAGTATTTT.

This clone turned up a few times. The CDR3 here is CASSQGTFGVANNEQFF. The DNA for the CDR3 is TGCGCCAGCAGCCAAGGGACTTTTGGGGTCGCCAACAATGAGCAGTTCTTC. The chain employs TRBV4-1 and TRBJ2-1, with D perhaps TRBD2 (5 bases). The germline V and J ends were trimmed by 1 base and 5 bases, with 18 bases remaining between them. CDR3 length: 17 residues. Germline CDR1 reads MGHRA; CDR2 reads YSYEKL.

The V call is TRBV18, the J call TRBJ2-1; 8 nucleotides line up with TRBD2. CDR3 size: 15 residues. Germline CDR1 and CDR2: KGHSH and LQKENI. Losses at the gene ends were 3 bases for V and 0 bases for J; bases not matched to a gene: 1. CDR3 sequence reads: CASSPSGASYNEQFF. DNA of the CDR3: TGTGCCAGCTCACCTAGCGGGGCCTCCTACAATGAGCAGTTCTTC.